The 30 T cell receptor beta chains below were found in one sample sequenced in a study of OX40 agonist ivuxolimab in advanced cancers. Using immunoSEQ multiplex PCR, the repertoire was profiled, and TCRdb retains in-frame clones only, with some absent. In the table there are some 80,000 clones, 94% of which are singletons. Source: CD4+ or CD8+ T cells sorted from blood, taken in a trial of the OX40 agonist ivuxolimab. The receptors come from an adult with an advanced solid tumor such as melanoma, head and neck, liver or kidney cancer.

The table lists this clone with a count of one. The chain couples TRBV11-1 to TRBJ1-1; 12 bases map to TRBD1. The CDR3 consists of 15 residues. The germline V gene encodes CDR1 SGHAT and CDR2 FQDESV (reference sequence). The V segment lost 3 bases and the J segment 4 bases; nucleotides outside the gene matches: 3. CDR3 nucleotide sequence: TGTGCCAGCAGCTTCGGGACAGGGGGCATCACTGAAGCTTTCTTT. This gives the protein CASSFGTGGITEAFF.

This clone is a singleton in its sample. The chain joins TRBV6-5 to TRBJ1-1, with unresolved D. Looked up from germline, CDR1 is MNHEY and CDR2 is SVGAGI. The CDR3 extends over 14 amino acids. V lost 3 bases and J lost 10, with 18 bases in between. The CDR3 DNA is TGTGCCAGCAGTTATAGAACCGCTCAGAGTGGAGCTTTCTTT. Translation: CASSYRTAQSGAFF.

The CDR3 DNA is TGCAGTGCTAGGGGCACACTTGAAGCTTTCTTT. This translates into CSARGTLEAFF. The chain uses TRBV20-1 and TRBJ1-1; no definite D call. Germline CDR1 is DFQATT and CDR2 is SNEGSKA (reference sequence). There are 11 residues in the CDR3. V dropped 3 bases and J dropped 7 bases, with 9 bases sitting between them.

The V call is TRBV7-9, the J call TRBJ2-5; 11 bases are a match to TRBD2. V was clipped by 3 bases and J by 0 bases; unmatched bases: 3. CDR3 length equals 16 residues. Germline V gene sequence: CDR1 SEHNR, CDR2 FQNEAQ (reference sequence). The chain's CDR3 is CASSFQGLADQETQYF. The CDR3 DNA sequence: TGTGCCAGCAGCTTCCAGGGACTAGCGGACCAAGAGACCCAGTACTTC.

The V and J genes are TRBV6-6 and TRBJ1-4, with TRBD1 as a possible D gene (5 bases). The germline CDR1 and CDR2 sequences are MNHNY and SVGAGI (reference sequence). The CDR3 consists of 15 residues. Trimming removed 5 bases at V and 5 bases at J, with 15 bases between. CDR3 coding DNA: TGTGCCAGCAGTCCTAGGGGACCGCTCAATGAAAAACTGTTTTTT. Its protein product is CASSPRGPLNEKLFF.

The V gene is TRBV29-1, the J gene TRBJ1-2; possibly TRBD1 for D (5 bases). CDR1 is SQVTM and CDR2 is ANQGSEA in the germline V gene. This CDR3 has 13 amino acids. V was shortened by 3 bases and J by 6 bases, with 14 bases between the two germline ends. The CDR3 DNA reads TGCAGCGTTGACACACCGACAGCCCATGGCTACACCTTC. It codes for CSVDTPTAHGYTF.

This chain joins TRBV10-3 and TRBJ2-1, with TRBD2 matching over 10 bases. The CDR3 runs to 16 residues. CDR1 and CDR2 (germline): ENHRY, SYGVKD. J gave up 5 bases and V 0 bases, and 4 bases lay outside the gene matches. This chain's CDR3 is CAISESGTSGDNEQFF. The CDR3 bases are TGTGCCATCAGTGAGTCTGGAACTAGCGGGGACAATGAGCAGTTCTTC.

The CDR3 DNA sequence: TGTGCCAGCAGCTTGGAGGGGTCTCCCTACGAGCAGTACTTC. It codes for CASSLEGSPYEQYF. The chain has TRBV5-5 and TRBJ2-7, with a possible D match to TRBD1 (5 bases). This CDR3 has 14 residues. CDR1 SGHKS and CDR2 YYEKEE come from the germline V gene (reference sequence). V was trimmed by 0 bases and J by 2 bases, leaving 9 bases between them.

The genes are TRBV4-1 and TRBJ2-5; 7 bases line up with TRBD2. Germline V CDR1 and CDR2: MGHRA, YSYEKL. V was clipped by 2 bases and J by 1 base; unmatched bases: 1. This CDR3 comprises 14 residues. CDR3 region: CASSQIAGQETQYF. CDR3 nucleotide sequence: TGCGCCAGCAGCCAAATAGCGGGCCAAGAGACCCAGTACTTC.

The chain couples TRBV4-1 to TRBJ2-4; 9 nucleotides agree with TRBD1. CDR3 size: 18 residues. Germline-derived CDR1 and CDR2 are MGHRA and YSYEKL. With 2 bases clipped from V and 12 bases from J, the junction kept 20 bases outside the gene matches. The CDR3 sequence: CASSQLLGQGPVENGQYF. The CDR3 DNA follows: TGCGCCAGCAGCCAACTTTTGGGACAGGGTCCCGTCGAAAACGGTCAGTACTTC.

This CDR3 reads CAISESGGTETQYF. In DNA form, the CDR3 reads TGTGCCATCAGTGAATCGGGGGGGACAGAGACCCAGTACTTC. The chain employs TRBV10-3 and TRBJ2-5; 8 positions match TRBD2. V shed 3 bases, J shed 4 bases, and the junction held 4 bases outside the gene matches. This CDR3 comprises 14 residues. Germline V lookup: CDR1 ENHRY, CDR2 SYGVKD.

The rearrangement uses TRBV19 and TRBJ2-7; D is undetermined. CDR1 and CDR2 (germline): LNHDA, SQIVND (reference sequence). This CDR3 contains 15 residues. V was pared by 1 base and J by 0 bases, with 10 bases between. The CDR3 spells CASSIVPLPSYEQYF. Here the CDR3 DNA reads TGTGCCAGTAGTATAGTCCCCCTTCCCTCCTACGAGCAGTACTTC.

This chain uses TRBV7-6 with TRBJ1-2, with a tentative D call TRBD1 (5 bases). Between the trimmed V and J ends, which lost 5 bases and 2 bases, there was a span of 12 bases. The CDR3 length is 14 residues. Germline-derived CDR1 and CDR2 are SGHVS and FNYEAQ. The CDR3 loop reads CASSPSTGNYGYTF. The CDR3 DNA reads TGTGCCAGCAGCCCATCCACAGGAAACTATGGCTACACCTTC.

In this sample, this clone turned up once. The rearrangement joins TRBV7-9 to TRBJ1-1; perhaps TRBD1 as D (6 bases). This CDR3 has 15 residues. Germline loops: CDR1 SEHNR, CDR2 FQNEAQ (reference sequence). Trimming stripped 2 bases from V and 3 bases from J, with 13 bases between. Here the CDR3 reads CASSLPTGSDTEAFF. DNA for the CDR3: TGTGCCAGCAGCTTACCTACAGGGTCGGACACTGAAGCTTTCTTT. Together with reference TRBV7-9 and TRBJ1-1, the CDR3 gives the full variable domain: DTGVSQNPRHKITKRGQNVTFRCDPISEHNRLYWYRQTLGQGPEFLTYFQNEAQLEKSRLLSDRFSAERPKGSFSTLEIQRTEQGDSAMYLCASSLPTGSDTEAFFGQGTRLTVV.

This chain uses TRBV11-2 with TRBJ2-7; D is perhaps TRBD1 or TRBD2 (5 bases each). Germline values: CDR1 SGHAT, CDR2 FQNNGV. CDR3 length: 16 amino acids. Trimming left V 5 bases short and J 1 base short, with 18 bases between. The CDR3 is CASSHIPGPPSYEQYF. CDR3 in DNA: TGTGCCAGCAGCCATATTCCGGGACCACCATCCTACGAGCAGTACTTC.

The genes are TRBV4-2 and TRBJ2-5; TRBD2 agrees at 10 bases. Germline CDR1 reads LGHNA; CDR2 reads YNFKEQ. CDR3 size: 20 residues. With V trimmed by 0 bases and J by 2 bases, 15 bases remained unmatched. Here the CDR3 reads CASSQDPRGPGLANQETQYF. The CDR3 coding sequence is TGTGCCAGCAGCCAAGATCCCCGGGGACCGGGACTAGCGAATCAAGAGACCCAGTACTTC.

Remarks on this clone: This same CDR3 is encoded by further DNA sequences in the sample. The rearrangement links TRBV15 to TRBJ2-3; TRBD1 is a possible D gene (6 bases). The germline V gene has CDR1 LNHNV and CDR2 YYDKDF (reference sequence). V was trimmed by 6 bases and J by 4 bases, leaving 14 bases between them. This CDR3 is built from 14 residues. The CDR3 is CATSEVQGPDTQYF. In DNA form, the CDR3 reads TGTGCCACCAGTGAGGTCCAGGGGCCAGATACGCAGTATTTT.

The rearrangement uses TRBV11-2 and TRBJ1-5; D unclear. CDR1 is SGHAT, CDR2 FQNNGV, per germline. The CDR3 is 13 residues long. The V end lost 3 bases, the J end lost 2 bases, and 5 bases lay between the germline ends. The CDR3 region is CASSFNGNQPQHF. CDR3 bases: TGTGCCAGCAGCTTCAACGGCAATCAGCCCCAGCATTTT.

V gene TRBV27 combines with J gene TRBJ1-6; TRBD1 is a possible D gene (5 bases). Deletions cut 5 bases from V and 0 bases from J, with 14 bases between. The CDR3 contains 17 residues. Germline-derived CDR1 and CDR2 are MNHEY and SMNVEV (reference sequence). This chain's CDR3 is CASSEGPLISYNSPLHF. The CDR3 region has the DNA TGTGCCAGCAGTGAGGGACCTCTAATCTCCTATAATTCACCCCTCCACTTT.

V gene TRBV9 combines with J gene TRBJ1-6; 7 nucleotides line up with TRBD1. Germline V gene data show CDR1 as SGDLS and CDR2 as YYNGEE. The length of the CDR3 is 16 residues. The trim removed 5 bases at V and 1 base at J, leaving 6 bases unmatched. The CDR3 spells CASSSRGSSYNSPLHF. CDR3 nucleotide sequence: TGTGCCAGCAGTTCCAGGGGGTCGTCCTATAATTCACCCCTCCACTTT.

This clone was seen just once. The CDR3 protein is CASSYRGGVGYTF. The CDR3 DNA reads TGTGCCAGCAGTTACCGGGGGGGTGTTGGCTACACCTTC. The rearrangement joins TRBV6-6 to TRBJ1-2; tentative D call: TRBD1 (5 bases). V lost 2 bases, J lost 7 bases, and 11 bases lay in between. This CDR3 region has 13 residues. CDR1 and CDR2 from the germline V gene are MNHNY and SVGAGI (reference sequence).

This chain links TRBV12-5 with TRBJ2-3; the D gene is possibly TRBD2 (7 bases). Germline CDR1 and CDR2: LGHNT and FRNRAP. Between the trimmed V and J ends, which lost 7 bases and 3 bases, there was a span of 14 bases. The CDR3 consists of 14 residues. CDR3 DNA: TGTGCTAGTGTCCCGGGGGGCAGAACAGATACGCAGTATTTT. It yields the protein CASVPGGRTDTQYF.

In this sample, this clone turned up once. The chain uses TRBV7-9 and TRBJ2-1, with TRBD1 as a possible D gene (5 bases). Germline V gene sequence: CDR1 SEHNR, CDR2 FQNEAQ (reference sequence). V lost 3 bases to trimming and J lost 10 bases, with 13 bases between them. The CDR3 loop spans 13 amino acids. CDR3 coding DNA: TGTGCCAGCAGCTTGGAGACAGTATGGGAGCAGTTCTTC. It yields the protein CASSLETVWEQFF.

The DNA of the CDR3 is TGTGCCAGCAGCGCTCGGGACAGCTACTACGAGCAGTACTTC. Translating gives CASSARDSYYEQYF. This chain joins TRBV9 and TRBJ2-7; 7 bases match TRBD1. CDR3 length: 14 residues. CDR1 is SGDLS, CDR2 YYNGEE, per germline. V gave up 3 bases and J gave up 3 bases; unmatched junction bases: 6. The variable domain in full, with the rest retrieved from reference TRBV9 and TRBJ2-7, is DSGVTQTPKHLITATGQRVTLRCSPRSGDLSVYWYQQSLDQGLQFLIQYYNGEERAKGNILERFSAQQFPDLHSELNLSSLELGDSALYFCASSARDSYYEQYFGPGTRLTVT.

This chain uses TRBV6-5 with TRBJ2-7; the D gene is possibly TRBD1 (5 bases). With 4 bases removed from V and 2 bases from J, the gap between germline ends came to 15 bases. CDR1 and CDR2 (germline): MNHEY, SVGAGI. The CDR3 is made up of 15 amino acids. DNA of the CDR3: TGTGCCAGCAGTTTCGGACAAGAAAGACCCTACGAGCAGTACTTC. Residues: CASSFGQERPYEQYF.

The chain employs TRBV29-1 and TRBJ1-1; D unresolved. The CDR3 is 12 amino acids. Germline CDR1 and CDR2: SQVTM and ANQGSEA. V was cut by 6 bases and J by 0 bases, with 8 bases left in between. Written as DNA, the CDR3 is TGCAGCGTAATCGGGATGAACACTGAAGCTTTCTTT. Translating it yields CSVIGMNTEAFF.

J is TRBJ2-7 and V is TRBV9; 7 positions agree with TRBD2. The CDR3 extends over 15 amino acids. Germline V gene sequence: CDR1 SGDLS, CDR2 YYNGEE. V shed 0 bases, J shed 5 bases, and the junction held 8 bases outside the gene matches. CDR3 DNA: TGTGCCAGCAGCGTAGGGGGCGGGAGTGTCCACGAGCAGTACTTC. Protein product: CASSVGGGSVHEQYF.

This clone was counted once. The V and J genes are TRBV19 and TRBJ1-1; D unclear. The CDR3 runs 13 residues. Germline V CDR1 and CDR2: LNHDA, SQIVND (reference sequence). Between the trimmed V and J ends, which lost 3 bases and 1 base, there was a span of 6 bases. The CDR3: CASSISTNTEAFF. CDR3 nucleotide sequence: TGTGCCAGTAGTATCTCGACGAACACTGAAGCTTTCTTT. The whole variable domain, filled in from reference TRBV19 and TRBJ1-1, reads DGGITQSPKYLFRKEGQNVTLSCEQNLNHDAMYWYRQDPGQGLRLIYYSQIVNDFQKGDIAEGYSVSREKKESFPLTVTSAQKNPTAFYLCASSISTNTEAFFGQGTRLTVV.

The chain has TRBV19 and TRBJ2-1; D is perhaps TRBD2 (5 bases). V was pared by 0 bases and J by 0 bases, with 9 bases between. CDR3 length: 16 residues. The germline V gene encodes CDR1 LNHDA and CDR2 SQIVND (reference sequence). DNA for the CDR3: TGTGCCAGTAGTATAGATTCCCGGGGCTCCTACAATGAGCAGTTCTTC. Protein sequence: CASSIDSRGSYNEQFF. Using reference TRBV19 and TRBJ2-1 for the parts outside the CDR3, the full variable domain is DGGITQSPKYLFRKEGQNVTLSCEQNLNHDAMYWYRQDPGQGLRLIYYSQIVNDFQKGDIAEGYSVSREKKESFPLTVTSAQKNPTAFYLCASSIDSRGSYNEQFFGPGTRLTVL.

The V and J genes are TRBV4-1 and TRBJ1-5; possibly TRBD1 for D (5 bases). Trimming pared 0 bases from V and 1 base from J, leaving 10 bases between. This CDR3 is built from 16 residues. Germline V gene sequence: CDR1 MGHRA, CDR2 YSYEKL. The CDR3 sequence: CASSQEPGLSNQPQHF. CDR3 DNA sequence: TGCGCCAGCAGCCAAGAACCAGGGCTAAGCAATCAGCCCCAGCATTTT.